Reported below is one TCR beta chain. This specimen comes from a study of blood T cell repertoires in COVID-19. Study-level information: T cells, B-cell-depleted T cells, or PBMCs supplied cDNA or gDNA.

In the original workflow: The authors estimated nucleated cell counts from reference gene primer amplification. The table came from immunoSEQ multiplex PCR; TCRdb's copy has only in-frame clones and leaves some out. Clonal size and the V and J genes are those of that table, whereas D and trimming came from the DNA. This table has about 47,000 clones, about 81% appearing once. The sequence was collected from a man between 50 and 59 years old with acute or convalescent COVID-19. The sample taken for sequencing was peripheral blood.

This CDR3 is CASTTLAGRSGANVLTF. The CDR3 nucleotides are TGCGCCAGCACCACGCTTGCAGGGCGGTCTGGGGCCAACGTCCTGACTTTC. This rearrangement joins TRBV5-1 to TRBJ2-6; possible D gene TRBD1, 5 bases. The CDR3 covers 17 residues. Germline V gene sequence: CDR1 SGHRS, CDR2 YFSETQ. Between the trimmed V and J ends, which lost 6 bases and 1 base, there was a span of 17 bases.